The 30 T cell receptor beta chains in this list originate from one sample, sequenced in a study of beta chain features in type 1 diabetes (dated 2018 in TCRdb). On the study overall, not on this receptor specifically: Type 1 diabetes patients showed a moderate but significant shortening of TCRB CDR3 length in all four CD4+ subsets.

Library preparation employed the immunoSEQ multiplex PCR assay. The entire isolated RNA was reverse transcribed using the High Capacity cDNA Reverse Transcription Kit, and thus expressed TCRB transcripts were sequenced. Here the immuneACCESS table is served through TCRdb, limited to in-frame sequences with V and J called. Missing clones are a known gap in these copies; in checked studies unresolved V genes cover under half, and the rest lacks a known reason. The sample contains around 690,000 clones, roughly 12% of them found a single time. Around 0.12% of the sample is taken by the ten largest. These receptors' targets are unknown. Sequenced input: naive CD4+ T cells from blood. This sample's cell subset or site label indicates: true naive CD4+ T cells. Receptors were obtained from a young man with type 1 diabetes.

This clone was observed a few times. This chain links TRBV7-9 with TRBJ2-3; no firm D call. The CDR3 totals 11 residues. The germline V and J ends were trimmed by 4 bases and 6 bases, with 5 bases remaining between them. From germline, CDR1 is SEHNR and CDR2 FQNEAQ (reference sequence). The DNA for the CDR3 is TGTGCCAGCAGCTCTGTGGATACGCAGTATTTT. Amino acid sequence: CASSSVDTQYF.

This clone has a handful of counts. This chain uses TRBV29-1 with TRBJ2-5; D may be TRBD1 or TRBD2 (5 bases each). The assigned J gene may be wrong: the sequence end matches TRBJ2-7 better. The CDR3 consists of 15 residues. Germline CDR1 is SQVTM and CDR2 is ANQGSEA. CDR3 loop: CSVQQGTKSSYEQYF. CDR3 in DNA: TGCAGCGTTCAACAAGGGACGAAAAGCTCCTACGAGCAGTACTTC.

This clone has just a few counts. Additional DNA sequences in this sample encode the identical CDR3. The chain has TRBV9 and TRBJ1-3; D is unclear. V dropped 0 bases and J dropped 0 bases, with 4 bases sitting between them. This CDR3 is built from 14 residues. CDR1 and CDR2 (germline): SGDLS, YYNGEE. CDR3 loop: CASSVGLSGNTIYF. CDR3 nucleotide sequence: TGTGCCAGCAGCGTAGGTCTCTCTGGAAACACCATATATTTT.

This sequence joins TRBV27 and TRBJ2-6, with D uncertain. Trimming shortened V by 5 bases and J by 2 bases, and 10 bases separated the two germline ends. Germline assignment: CDR1 MNHEY and CDR2 SMNVEV (reference sequence). The CDR3 is 15 amino acids. The DNA of the CDR3 is TGTGCCAGCAGTCCCCAACCCCCTGGGGCCAACGTCCTGACTTTC. Its protein product is CASSPQPPGANVLTF.

The sample holds a few counts of this clone. V and J are TRBV6-1 and TRBJ2-7; 9 nucleotides agree with TRBD1. Trimming at V came to 6 bases and at J to 2 bases, leaving 5 bases not matched to a gene. The CDR3 is made up of 14 amino acids. CDR1 is MNHNS, CDR2 SASEGT, per germline. The chain's CDR3 is CASRGQGDAYEQYF. The DNA of the CDR3 is TGTGCCAGCAGGGGACAGGGTGATGCCTACGAGCAGTACTTC.

As to this clone: The sample holds other DNA sequences that translate to the same CDR3. The gene calls are TRBV20-1 and TRBJ2-3, with D unclear. The germline V and J ends were trimmed by 5 bases and 0 bases, with 3 bases remaining between them. Germline CDR1 and CDR2: DFQATT and SNEGSKA (reference sequence). The CDR3 contains 11 residues. The CDR3: CSALSTDTQYF. The CDR3, as DNA: TGCAGTGCTCTTAGCACAGATACGCAGTATTTT.

In its sample, this clone was seen a few times. The rearrangement links TRBV4-2 to TRBJ2-7; either TRBD1 or TRBD2 may supply D (6 bases each). Germline assignment: CDR1 LGHNA and CDR2 YNFKEQ. V was shortened by 2 bases and J by 1 base, with 15 bases between the two germline ends. The CDR3 is 16 residues long. The CDR3 DNA reads as TGTGCCAGCAGCCAACTAGACGGGGGCCGTTCCTACGAGCAGTACTTC. Its translation is CASSQLDGGRSYEQYF.

This clone was detected a few times. The gene calls are TRBV9 and TRBJ2-2; D not certain. The germline CDR1 and CDR2 sequences are SGDLS and YYNGEE. This CDR3 has 11 residues. Trimming pared 1 base from V and 7 bases from J, leaving 2 bases between. This CDR3 reads CASSVNGELFF. The DNA for the CDR3 is TGTGCCAGCAGCGTAAACGGGGAGCTGTTTTTT.

This clone came up a few times. V gene TRBV7-2 combines with J gene TRBJ2-7; 8 positions agree with TRBD2. Germline-derived CDR1 and CDR2 are SGHTA and FQGNSA. The CDR3 is 18 amino acids. V lost 3 bases to trimming and J lost 4 bases; unmatched junction nucleotides: 17. The CDR3, as DNA: TGTGCCAGCAGCTTTACAAGCGGGGGCTCCGTAACCCTATACGAGCAGTACTTC. It yields the protein CASSFTSGGSVTLYEQYF.

This clone has only a few counts. The chain uses TRBV15 and TRBJ1-2, with 8 bases lining up with TRBD1. The CDR3 has 14 amino acids. Germline values: CDR1 LNHNV, CDR2 YYDKDF (reference sequence). After removal of 1 base from V and 6 bases from J, the junction contained 4 bases not matched to a gene. For the CDR3, the DNA is TGTGCCACCAGCAGAGCAGGGGGCGCGGATGGCTACACCTTC. It is translated as CATSRAGGADGYTF.

This clone was observed a few times. The chain recombines TRBV4-3 with TRBJ2-2, with 7 bases identical to TRBD1. Per germline, CDR1 LGHNA and CDR2 YSLEER. V was clipped by 6 bases and J by 5 bases; unmatched bases: 3. This CDR3 comprises 13 residues. Written as DNA, the CDR3 is TGCGCCAGCAGGCAACAGGGGACCGGGGAGCTGTTTTTT. Protein product: CASRQQGTGELFF.

The genes are TRBV10-3 and TRBJ2-1; 14 bases match TRBD2. CDR3 length: 15 amino acids. Trimming removed 8 bases from V and 10 bases from J; junction bases left unmatched: 10. Germline V gene sequence: CDR1 ENHRY, CDR2 SYGVKD. For the CDR3, the DNA is TGTGCCATCCGCGATTTACGGACTAGCGGGGGGGAGCAGTTCTTC. Translated, it gives CAIRDLRTSGGEQFF.

This clone was seen more than once but under ten times. The chain joins TRBV14 to TRBJ2-5, with 8 bases fitting TRBD2. V trimming: 4 bases; J trimming: 3 bases; junction bases outside the gene matches: 10. Per the germline V gene, CDR1 is SGHDN and CDR2 is FVKESK. This CDR3 comprises 16 residues. The CDR3 sequence is CASSPGQRGLKETQYF. CDR3 coding DNA: TGTGCCAGCAGCCCCGGACAGCGGGGGCTCAAAGAGACCCAGTACTTC. Supplemented by reference TRBV14 and TRBJ2-5, the full variable domain reads EAGVTQFPSHSVIEKGQTVTLRCDPISGHDNLYWYRRVMGKEIKFLLHFVKESKQDESGMPNNRFLAERTGGTYSTLKVQPAELEDSGVYFCASSPGQRGLKETQYFGPGTRLLVL.

V and J are TRBV5-1 and TRBJ1-6; 7 bases align to TRBD1. This CDR3 region has 15 residues. Trimming cost V 4 bases and J 8 bases; bases outside gene matches: 9. CDR1 SGHRS and CDR2 YFSETQ come from the germline V gene. DNA of the CDR3: TGCGCCAGCAGCGTAAACAGGGGCCGACATTCACCCCTCCACTTT. It encodes CASSVNRGRHSPLHF.

This clone has only a few counts. This chain uses TRBV4-3 with TRBJ2-1; D possibly corresponds to TRBD2 (7 bases). Deletions cut 0 bases from V and 9 bases from J, with 18 bases between. CDR1 LGHNA and CDR2 YSLEER come from the germline V gene. The CDR3 has 16 amino acids. The CDR3 coding sequence is TGCGCCAGCAGCCAAGATCATGGAGGGGGGGCCGGTGAGCAGTTCTTC. Protein product: CASSQDHGGGAGEQFF.

The chain joins TRBV27 to TRBJ2-7; D possibly corresponds to TRBD1 (5 bases). Germline V gene data show CDR1 as MNHEY and CDR2 as SMNVEV (reference sequence). The V end was cut by 6 bases, the J end by 9 bases, with 21 bases between. The CDR3 extends over 14 amino acids. CDR3 bases: TGTGCCAGCAGCCAGGACACCAACTACGCCGGGCAGTACTTC. Amino acids: CASSQDTNYAGQYF.

With regard to this clone: The identical CDR3 is also encoded by other nucleotide sequences in the sample. The rearrangement uses TRBV5-1 and TRBJ2-7; 8 bases are a match to TRBD1. Trimming took 0 bases from V and 3 from J; bases not matched to a gene: 2. From germline, CDR1 is SGHRS and CDR2 YFSETQ. This CDR3 has 14 residues. CDR3 DNA: TGCGCCAGCAGCTTGGGACAGGGGTTCTACGAGCAGTACTTC. Translation gives CASSLGQGFYEQYF.

Of note for this clone: Other DNA sequences in this specimen translate into the identical CDR3. V is TRBV29-1 and J is TRBJ2-7, with 10 bases aligning to TRBD1. The CDR3 consists of 12 residues. Germline V gene lookup returns CDR1 SQVTM and CDR2 ANQGSEA. V was pared by 4 bases and J by 3 bases, with 0 bases of the junction left unmatched. This CDR3 is CSVGTGGYEQYF. For the CDR3, the DNA is TGCAGCGTTGGGACAGGGGGCTACGAGCAGTACTTC.

The CDR3 DNA reads as TGTGCCAGCAGCTTAATACGGAGGGACGATGGCTACACCTTC. Its protein is CASSLIRRDDGYTF. The chain joins TRBV7-9 to TRBJ1-2; weak D call: TRBD1 (5 bases). Germline V CDR1 and CDR2: SEHNR, FQNEAQ (reference sequence). CDR3 length: 14 residues. V was clipped by 2 bases and J by 6 bases, with 13 bases between them.

This clone was seen a few times. This chain links TRBV18 with TRBJ1-2; D is perhaps TRBD1 (5 bases). V dropped 1 base and J dropped 0 bases, with 9 bases sitting between them. This CDR3 has 15 amino acids. The germline V gene encodes CDR1 KGHSH and CDR2 LQKENI. CDR3 loop: CASSPQDSSNYGYTF. The CDR3 DNA follows: TGTGCCAGCTCACCACAAGACAGCTCTAACTATGGCTACACCTTC.

This clone was observed a few times. This chain uses TRBV5-1 with TRBJ2-3, with TRBD1 matching 7 bases. The ends lost 0 bases at V and 1 base at J; junction bases unmatched: 8. The CDR3 extends over 17 amino acids. Germline assignment: CDR1 SGHRS and CDR2 YFSETQ. Written as DNA, the CDR3 is TGCGCCAGCAGCTTGGGAGCACAGGGGTCGGGCACAGATACGCAGTATTTT. Translating gives CASSLGAQGSGTDTQYF. The entire variable domain, with the rest obtained from reference TRBV5-1 and TRBJ2-3, is as follows: KAGVTQTPRYLIKTRGQQVTLSCSPISGHRSVSWYQQTPGQGLQFLFEYFSETQRNKGNFPGRFSGRQFSNSRSEMNVSTLELGDSALYLCASSLGAQGSGTDTQYFGPGTRLTVL.

This clone was counted a few times. This chain's CDR3 is CAWSPSGPGVQYF. CDR3 DNA sequence: TGTGCCTGGAGTCCCTCGGGACCTGGTGTCCAGTACTTC. The V gene is TRBV30, the J gene TRBJ2-7; D might be TRBD1 or TRBD2, each matching 5 bases. The length of the CDR3 is 13 residues. CDR1 is GTSNPN and CDR2 is SVGIG in the germline V gene (reference sequence). V lost 2 bases, J lost 10 bases, and 18 bases lay in between.

The V gene is TRBV9, the J gene TRBJ1-5; tentative D call: TRBD1 (5 bases). The V gene lost 4 bases and the J gene lost 3 bases, with 11 bases spanning the gap. Germline V gene data show CDR1 as SGDLS and CDR2 as YYNGEE. The CDR3 loop spans 14 amino acids. CDR3 loop: CASSPAGFNQPQHF. CDR3 DNA: TGTGCCAGCAGCCCTGCAGGGTTCAATCAGCCCCAGCATTTT.

This clone turned up a few times. Compared with germline, one end of the junction differs, possibly owing to a read error. The rearrangement uses TRBV4-2 and TRBJ1-3; D ambiguous. The CDR3 length is 13 residues. CDR1 is LGHNA and CDR2 is YNFKEQ in the germline V gene. CDR3: CASSQDLPFGSYF. The CDR3 DNA sequence: TGTGCCAGCAGCCAAGATCTGCCGTTCGGCAGCTACTTT.

This clone has more than one count but fewer than ten. J is TRBJ1-6 and V is TRBV11-2; the D is unclear. Per germline, CDR1 SGHAT and CDR2 FQNNGV. Trimming left V 4 bases short and J 10 bases short, with 11 bases between. CDR3 length equals 13 residues. CDR3 bases: TGTGCCAGCAGCTCCCTTGGGGAATCACCCCTCCACTTT. Amino acids: CASSSLGESPLHF.

The chain combines TRBV7-3 with TRBJ2-1; 9 nucleotides agree with TRBD2. The CDR3 length is 15 residues. The J segment lost 7 bases and the V segment lost 2 bases, leaving 6 bases of the junction unmatched. Germline CDR1 reads SGHTA; CDR2 reads FQGTGA. The CDR3: CASSLFLAGRNEQFF. The CDR3 coding sequence is TGTGCCAGCAGCTTATTCCTAGCGGGAAGGAATGAGCAGTTCTTC.

The J gene is TRBJ1-2, the V gene TRBV21-1; TRBD1, as called in the table, went unchecked against the DNA. TRBV21-1 is a pseudogene segment. The CDR3 is 16 residues long. CDR3 DNA: TGTGCCAGCAGCACCCGAGGGACAGGGGGCGATAATGGCTACACCTTC. Translation: CASSTRGTGGDNGYTF.

This clone was picked up a small number of times. The chain couples TRBV7-2 to TRBJ2-6; D unresolved. The CDR3 has 15 residues. V was pared by 5 bases and J by 0 bases, with 8 bases between. Germline CDR1 reads SGHTA; CDR2 reads FQGNSA. CDR3 loop: CASSRHNSGANVLTF. In DNA, the CDR3 is TGTGCCAGCAGCCGACATAACTCTGGGGCCAACGTCCTGACTTTC.

This clone has a handful of counts. The chain uses TRBV29-1 and TRBJ1-2; D is unclear. V was trimmed by 5 bases and J by 1 base, leaving 11 bases between them. CDR1 and CDR2 from the germline V gene are SQVTM and ANQGSEA. The CDR3 length is 13 residues. The CDR3 DNA reads TGCAGCGTTCGGACGGAAGATAACTATGGCTACACCTTC. Its protein is CSVRTEDNYGYTF.

The chain links TRBV7-8 to TRBJ1-2, with 11 bases aligning to TRBD1. Germline CDR1 reads SGHVS; CDR2 reads FQNEAQ. V dropped 5 bases and J dropped 8; count of bases not matched to a gene: 4. This CDR3 has 13 amino acids. Here the CDR3 DNA reads TGTGCCAGCAGCGGACAGGGGGCCGGAGGCTACACCTTC. Its translation is CASSGQGAGGYTF.